A selection of T cell receptor beta chains follows, all from one sample in a study of blood T cell repertoires in COVID-19. Clones were read by immunoSEQ multiplex PCR, and TCRdb kept only the in-frame ones, dropping some. The table shows around 330,000 clones, with 90% occurring only once. What was sequenced was PBMCs or T cells enriched from blood (not recorded which). These receptors were obtained from a man aged 60 to 75 who had recovered from COVID-19. The CDR3 runs from the conserved cysteine through the conserved F or W. D genes are given only for firm matches. Size tells how often a clone was seen (once, few, many) or the class of an expanded clone, and some rows leave it out.

v_gene	j_gene	d_gene	abundance	CDR3aa	CDR3nt
TRBV19	TRBJ2-5	TRBD2	NA	CASRPAGTSGTQQYF	TGTGCCAGTAGGCCCGCAGGGACTAGCGGGACCCAGCAGTACTTC
TRBV18	TRBJ1-2	NA	NA	CASSPSWGTYGYTF	TGTGCCAGCTCACCGTCGTGGGGCACCTATGGCTACACCTTC
TRBV7-7	TRBJ2-1	NA	NA	CASSLAIGGSYNEQFF	TGTGCTAGCAGCTTAGCTATCGGCGGCTCCTACAATGAGCAGTTCTTC
TRBV2	TRBJ2-2	NA	NA	CASRANSLGTGELFF	TGTGCCAGCAGAGCGAATTCCCTAGGCACCGGGGAGCTGTTTTTT
TRBV5-6	TRBJ1-2	NA	NA	CASSLQQGRPTYGYTF	TGTGCCAGCAGCTTGCAGCAGGGCAGGCCCACCTATGGCTACACCTTC
TRBV5-1	TRBJ2-1	TRBD2	NA	CASSIELATPYNEQFF	TGCGCCAGCAGCATAGAACTAGCGACACCATACAATGAGCAGTTCTTC
TRBV7-2	TRBJ2-5	NA	NA	CASSYFSRSGQETQYF	TGTGCCAGCAGCTACTTTAGCCGGTCGGGTCAAGAGACCCAGTACTTC
TRBV7-6	TRBJ1-4	NA	NA	CASSQRGSSDEKLFF	TGTGCCAGCAGCCAACGGGGATCAAGCGATGAAAAACTGTTTTTT
TRBV20-1	TRBJ2-7	NA	NA	CSASFGEQYF	TGCAGTGCCTCCTTCGGCGAGCAGTACTTC
TRBV13	TRBJ2-2	TRBD1	NA	CASSYRGNTGELFF	TGTGCCAGCAGCTACAGGGGGAACACCGGGGAGCTGTTTTTT
TRBV27	TRBJ1-6	NA	once	CASSFKGDTSSYNSPLHF	TGTGCCAGCAGTTTTAAGGGGGACACGAGCTCCTATAATTCACCCCTCCACTTT
TRBV6-5	TRBJ2-5	TRBD1	NA	CASRRQGWETQYF	TGTGCCAGCAGAAGACAGGGATGGGAGACCCAGTACTTC
TRBV6-4	TRBJ2-1	TRBD2	NA	CARMSGVDNEQFF	TGTGCCAGGATGAGCGGGGTAGACAATGAGCAGTTCTTC
TRBV24-1	TRBJ2-1	TRBD1	NA	CATGQSSYNEQFF	TGTGCCACGGGACAGAGCTCCTACAATGAGCAGTTCTTC
TRBV9	TRBJ1-1	NA	NA	CASSAGGRTEAFF	TGTGCCAGCAGCGCCGGGGGGCGCACTGAAGCTTTCTTT
TRBV15	TRBJ2-7	NA	NA	CATSRDPLRYSYEQYF	TGTGCCACCAGCAGAGACCCCCTCCGGTACTCCTACGAGCAGTACTTC
TRBV4-2	TRBJ2-2	TRBD2	NA	CASSQDPPPGLAGGISTGELFF	TGTGCCAGCAGCCAAGATCCCCCCCCCGGACTAGCGGGGGGTATCTCGACCGGGGAGCTGTTTTTT
TRBV29-1	TRBJ2-2	NA	NA	CSASRTANTGELFF	TGCAGCGCCTCCAGGACAGCGAACACCGGGGAGCTGTTTTTT
TRBV3-1/TRBV3-2	TRBJ1-2	NA	NA	CASSLSWGLEGYTF	TGTGCCAGCAGCCTAAGTTGGGGGCTCGAAGGCTACACCTTC
TRBV15	TRBJ1-4	TRBD1	NA	CATSRGGQGTEKLFF	TGTGCCACCAGCAGAGGGGGACAGGGTACTGAAAAACTGTTTTTT
TRBV2	TRBJ1-2	TRBD1	NA	CASQGQKLFSGYGYTF	TGTGCCAGTCAGGGACAGAAGCTATTTAGTGGCTATGGCTACACCTTC
TRBV3-1/TRBV3-2	TRBJ2-1	TRBD2	once	CASSPTGGMNEQFF	TGTGCCAGCAGCCCAACGGGAGGTATGAATGAGCAGTTCTTC
TRBV11-3	TRBJ1-1	TRBD1	NA	CASSSGTGVSAFF	TGTGCCAGCAGCTCCGGGACAGGGGTATCAGCTTTCTTT
TRBV3-1/TRBV3-2	TRBJ2-1	NA	NA	CASSQDRPLSSVENEQFF	TGTGCCAGCAGCCAAGACAGGCCCCTCTCATCGGTTGAGAATGAGCAGTTCTTC
TRBV19	TRBJ2-5	TRBD2	NA	CASSIAASGTQETQYF	TGTGCCAGTAGTATAGCGGCTAGCGGGACTCAAGAGACCCAGTACTTC
TRBV7-4	TRBJ2-7	TRBD1	NA	CASSLCGTGVHEQYF	TGTGCCAGCAGCTTATGTGGGACAGGGGTCCACGAGCAGTACTTC
TRBV7-9	TRBJ2-7	TRBD1	few	CASSLSGDRGYEQYF	TGTGCCAGCAGCCTCTCGGGGGACAGGGGCTACGAGCAGTACTTC
TRBV30	TRBJ1-1	NA	NA	CAWSPRGGTEAFF	TGTGCCTGGAGTCCCCGGGGGGGGACTGAAGCTTTCTTT
TRBV11-2	TRBJ2-1	TRBD1	NA	CASSRSSGQGSYNEQFF	TGTGCCAGCAGCCGTTCATCGGGACAGGGCTCCTACAATGAGCAGTTCTTC
TRBV30	TRBJ1-1	TRBD1	NA	CAGRQGGTEAFF	TGTGCCGGGCGGCAGGGGGGCACTGAAGCTTTCTTT
TRBV20-1	TRBJ1-2	NA	NA	CSASKLDCYTF	TGCAGTGCTTCGAAACTTGATTGCTACACCTTC